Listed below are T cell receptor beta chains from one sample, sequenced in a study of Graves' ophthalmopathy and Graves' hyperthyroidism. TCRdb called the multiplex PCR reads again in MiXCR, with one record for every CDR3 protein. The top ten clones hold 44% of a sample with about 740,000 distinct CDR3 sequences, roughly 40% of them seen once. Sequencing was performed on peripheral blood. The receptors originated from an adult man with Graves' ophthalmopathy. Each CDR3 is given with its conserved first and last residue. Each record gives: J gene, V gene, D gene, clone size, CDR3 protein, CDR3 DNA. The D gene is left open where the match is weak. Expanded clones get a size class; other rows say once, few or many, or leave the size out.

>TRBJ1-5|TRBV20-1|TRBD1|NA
CRVGQGANQPQHF
TGCAGAGTCGGACAGGGGGCGAATCAGCCCCAGCATTTT
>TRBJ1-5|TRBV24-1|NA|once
CATSDLQRGKETQHF
TGTGCCACCAGTGATTTGCAACGAGGGAAAGAGACCCAGCATTTT
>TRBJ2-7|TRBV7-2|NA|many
CASSLEGTGAGEQYF
TGTGCCAGCAGCTTAGAGGGCACGGGGGCAGGGGAGCAGTACTTC
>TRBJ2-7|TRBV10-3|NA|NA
CASRQSGQGSSYGQYF
TGTGCCAGCAGGCAGTCGGGCCAGGGCTCTTCCTACGGGCAGTACTTC
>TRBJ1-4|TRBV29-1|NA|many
CSVDHKEKLFF
TGCAGCGTTGACCATAAGGAAAAACTGTTTTTT
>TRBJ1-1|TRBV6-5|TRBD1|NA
CASSRRQGEPFF
TGTGCCAGCAGTCGGAGACAGGGTGAACCTTTCTTT
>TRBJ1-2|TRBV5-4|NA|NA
CASSPSAAAHTF
TGTGCCAGCAGCCCCTCTGCGGCGGCTCACACCTTC
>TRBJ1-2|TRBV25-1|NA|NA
CASSLERYGYTF
TGTGCCAGCAGTTTGGAAAGATATGGCTACACCTTC
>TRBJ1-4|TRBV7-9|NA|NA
CASSLGAVGEKLFF
TGCGCCAGCAGCTTGGGGGCGGTGGGGGAAAAACTGTTTTTT
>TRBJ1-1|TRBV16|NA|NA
CASSPAGDEAFF
TGTGCCAGCAGCCCGGCCGGGGATGAAGCTTTCTTT
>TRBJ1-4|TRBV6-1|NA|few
CASRWRANEKLFF
TGTGCCAGCCGGTGGAGGGCTAATGAAAAACTGTTTTTT
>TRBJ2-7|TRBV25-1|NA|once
CASSAIYRDDYNEQYF
TGTGCCAGCAGCGCCATTTACAGGGATGACTACAATGAGCAGTACTTC
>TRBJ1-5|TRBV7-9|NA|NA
CASSLALGAGFEQPQHF
TGTGCCAGCAGCTTAGCGCTAGGGGCGGGGTTCGAGCAGCCCCAGCATTTT
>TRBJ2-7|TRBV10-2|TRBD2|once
CASSSPTSGRYEQYF
TGTGCCAGCAGTAGCCCGACTAGCGGGAGGTACGAGCAGTACTTC
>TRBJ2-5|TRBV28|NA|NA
CASSFYREETQYF
TGTGCCAGCAGTTTCTATCGGGAGGAGACCCAGTACTTC
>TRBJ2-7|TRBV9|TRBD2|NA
CASSEPSAGGTYEQYF
TGTGCCAGCAGTGAACCCTCGGCGGGGGGGACCTACGAGCAGTACTTC
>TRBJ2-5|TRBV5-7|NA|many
CASSFKQGQETQYF
TGTGCCAGCAGCTTTAAGCAGGGCCAAGAGACCCAGTACTTC
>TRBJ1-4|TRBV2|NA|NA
CASSDTNEKLFF
TGTGCCAGCAGTGATACTAATGAAAAACTGTTTTTT
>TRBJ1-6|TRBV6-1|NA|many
CASSISGENSPLHF
TGTGCCAGCAGTATCTCAGGGGAAAATTCACCCCTCCACTTT
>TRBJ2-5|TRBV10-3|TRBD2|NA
CASSYGGSMQEAQYF
TGTGCCAGCAGTTACGGCGGGAGCATGCAAGAGGCCCAGTACTTC
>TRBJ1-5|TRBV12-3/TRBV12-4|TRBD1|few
CANSRGTGYQPQHF
TGTGCCAACTCACGTGGGACAGGGTACCAGCCCCAGCATTTT
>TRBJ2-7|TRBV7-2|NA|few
CASSLQLGEAYEQYF
TGTGCCAGCAGCCTACAACTAGGGGAAGCCTACGAGCAGTACTTC
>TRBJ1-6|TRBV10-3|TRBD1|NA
CASSHAGGEGSPLHF
TGTGCCAGCAGTCACGCAGGGGGCGAGGGCTCACCCCTCCACTTT
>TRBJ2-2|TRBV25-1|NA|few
CASSPFDSDTGELFF
TGTGCCAGCTCACCATTCGACAGCGACACCGGGGAGCTGTTTTTT
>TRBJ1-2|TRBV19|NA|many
CASSSTKYGYTF
TGTGCCAGTAGTTCGACAAAGTATGGCTACACCTTC
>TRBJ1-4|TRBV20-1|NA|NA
CSVRDDKSNEKLFF
TGCAGTGTTAGAGATGATAAGTCTAATGAAAAACTGTTTTTT
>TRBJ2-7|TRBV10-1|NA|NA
CASSDPQGREQYF
TGCGCCAGCAGTGACCCCCAGGGACGCGAGCAGTACTTC
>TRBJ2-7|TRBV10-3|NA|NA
CAISLTRTHYGQYF
TGTGCCATCAGCCTAACTCGCACTCACTACGGGCAGTACTTC
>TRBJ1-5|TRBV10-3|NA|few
CASSPGQFVVQPQHF
TGTGCCAGCAGCCCCGGACAATTTGTAGTCCAGCCCCAGCATTTT
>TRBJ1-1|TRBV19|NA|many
CASSIGNTEAFF
TGTGCCAGTAGTATAGGGAACACTGAAGCTTTCTTT
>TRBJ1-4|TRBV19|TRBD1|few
CASKGQHTTNEKLFF
TGTGCCAGTAAGGGACAGCATACAACTAATGAAAAACTGTTTTTT
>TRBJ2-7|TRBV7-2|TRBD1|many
CASSTRTGFEYEQYF
TGTGCCAGCAGCACCCGGACAGGGTTTGAGTACGAGCAGTACTTC
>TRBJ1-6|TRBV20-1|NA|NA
CSASPGTSGSNNSPLHF
TGCAGTGCTAGCCCCGGGACTAGCGGGAGTAATAATTCACCCCTCCACTTT
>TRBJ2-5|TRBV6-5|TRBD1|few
CASRGTGGGWNQETQYF
TGTGCCAGCAGGGGGACAGGGGGTGGGTGGAACCAAGAGACCCAGTACTTC
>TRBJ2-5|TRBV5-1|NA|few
CASSPGNGIKQETQYF
TGCGCCAGCAGCCCGGGGAACGGGATAAAACAAGAGACCCAGTACTTC
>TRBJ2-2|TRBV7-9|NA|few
CASTTDGASNTGELFF
TGTGCCAGCACCACCGACGGGGCCTCGAACACCGGGGAGCTGTTTTTT
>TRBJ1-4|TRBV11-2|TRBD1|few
CASSRTPTGDEKLFF
TGTGCCAGCAGCCGGACCCCGACAGGGGATGAAAAACTGTTTTTT
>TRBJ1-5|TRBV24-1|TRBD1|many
CASSYGQGSNQPQHF
TGTGCCAGCAGTTACGGACAGGGTAGCAATCAGCCCCAGCATTTT
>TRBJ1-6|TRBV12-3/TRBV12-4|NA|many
CASSFTGEDSPLHF
TGTGCCAGCAGTTTCACCGGGGAGGATTCACCCCTCCACTTT
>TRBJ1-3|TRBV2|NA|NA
CASSPSLRRILGNTIYF
TGTGCCAGCAGCCCCTCCCTTCGACGGATCCTTGGAAACACCATATATTTT
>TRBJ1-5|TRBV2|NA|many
CASSNRVGNQPQHF
TGTGCCAGCAGCAACAGGGTCGGCAATCAGCCCCAGCATTTT
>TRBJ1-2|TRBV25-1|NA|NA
CASSTGSLYGYTF
TGTGCCAGCAGCACAGGGTCCCTATATGGCTACACCTTC
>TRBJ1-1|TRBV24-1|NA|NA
CASSVRPRGTEAFF
TGTGCCAGCAGTGTAAGACCCCGGGGGACTGAAGCTTTCTTT
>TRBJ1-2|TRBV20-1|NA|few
CSANNDPDDYGYTF
TGCAGTGCGAATAACGACCCGGATGACTATGGCTACACCTTC
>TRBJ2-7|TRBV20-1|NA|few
CSATIAEINYEQYF
TGCAGTGCTACTATAGCGGAGATTAACTACGAGCAGTACTTC
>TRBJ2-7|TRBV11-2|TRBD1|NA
CASSPTGGYVDEQYF
TGTGCCAGCAGCCCAACAGGGGGCTATGTCGACGAGCAGTACTTC